Listed here are 13 T cell receptor beta chains from one sample, sequenced in a study of PD-1 blockade in classical Hodgkin lymphoma. Sequencing was performed with immunoSEQ multiplex PCR; in TCRdb, only in-frame clones are kept and a portion is missing. The top ten clones hold 7.5% to 10% of a sample with roughly 70,000 clones, 70% to 80% of them seen once. Following autologous stem cell transplantation, relapse occurred in every patient, and exposure to brentuximab vedotin varied. The material was peripheral blood mononuclear cells (PBMCs), obtained before the second cycle of nivolumab. These receptors were obtained from a human donor with classical Hodgkin lymphoma.

The chain combines TRBV19 with TRBJ1-3; no reliable D call. The CDR3 covers 17 residues. The V gene's germline CDR1 is LNHDA and CDR2 SQIVND (reference sequence). V shed 6 bases and J shed 1 base, with 19 bases lying between them. This chain's CDR3 is CASSPLAHYISGNTIYF. Written as DNA, the CDR3 is TGTGCCAGTAGCCCCCTCGCCCACTATATTTCTGGAAACACCATATATTTT.

CDR3 sequence: CASSPSLGSYNEQFF. CDR3 nucleotides: TGTGCCAGCAGCCCGAGCTTAGGTTCCTACAATGAGCAGTTCTTC. The V and J genes are TRBV9 and TRBJ2-1; D uncertain. Germline V gives CDR1 SGDLS, CDR2 YYNGEE. V gave up 4 bases and J gave up 1 base, with 12 bases separating them. The CDR3 sequence is 15 residues long.

This clone has a handful of counts. This sequence joins TRBV5-1 and TRBJ1-2; possibly TRBD1 for D (6 bases). The CDR3 contains 14 residues. The germline V gene has CDR1 SGHRS and CDR2 YFSETQ. The V end was cut by 0 bases, the J end by 5 bases, with 11 bases between. The CDR3, as DNA: TGCGCCAGCAGCTTGGACAGGGCCCGGTATGGCTACACCTTC. Translating gives CASSLDRARYGYTF.

This clone showed up just a few times. This CDR3 reads CAIRGGLNTEAFF. Here the CDR3 DNA reads TGTGCCATCAGGGGGGGACTGAACACTGAAGCTTTCTTT. The chain carries TRBV10-3 and TRBJ1-1, with D possibly being TRBD1 (5 bases). Germline CDR1 reads ENHRY; CDR2 reads SYGVKD. Between the trimmed V and J ends, which lost 6 bases and 0 bases, there was a span of 8 bases. The CDR3 contains 13 residues.

The table lists this clone with a count of one. The chain recombines TRBV20-1 with TRBJ1-1; 8 bases agree with TRBD1. The CDR3 spans 11 residues. Looked up from germline, CDR1 is DFQATT and CDR2 is SNEGSKA (reference sequence). V lost 6 bases to trimming and J lost 4 bases; unmatched junction nucleotides: 1. The CDR3 here is CSADRGTEAFF. In nucleotides, the CDR3 is TGCAGTGCCGACAGGGGCACTGAAGCTTTCTTT.

A remark on this clone: Other nucleotide sequences from this sample produce the same CDR3. The J gene is TRBJ1-2, the V gene TRBV11-1, with D uncertain. V shed 2 bases and J shed 4 bases, with 8 bases lying between them. The CDR3 consists of 13 residues. Germline CDR1 and CDR2: SGHAT and FQDESV (reference sequence). In DNA, the CDR3 is TGTGCCAGCAGCTTACCAGGTAGCTATGGCTACACCTTC. This gives the protein CASSLPGSYGYTF.

This sequence joins TRBV6-5 and TRBJ1-5; unclear D gene. The CDR3 has 13 amino acids. CDR1 and CDR2 from the germline V gene are MNHEY and SVGAGI. Trimming left V 4 bases short and J 3 bases short, with 7 bases between. This CDR3 reads CASSSQHNQPQHF. CDR3 bases: TGTGCCAGCAGTTCACAGCACAATCAGCCCCAGCATTTT.

CDR3 DNA: TGTGCCAGCAGGCTGACCACAGATACGCAGTATTTT. Its translation is CASRLTTDTQYF. V usage is TRBV6-1 and J usage is TRBJ2-3; D remains unclear. The germline CDR1 and CDR2 sequences are MNHNS and SASEGT. The CDR3 runs to 12 residues. Trimming took 6 bases from V and 2 from J, leaving 6 bases between them.

The gene calls are TRBV9 and TRBJ2-1; the match to TRBD2 covers 8 bases. The CDR3 is 15 amino acids. Germline CDR1 is SGDLS and CDR2 is YYNGEE. V shed 4 bases, J shed 10 bases, and the junction held 13 bases outside the gene matches. This chain's CDR3 is CASSPGGAGDLEQFF. The DNA of the CDR3 is TGTGCCAGCAGCCCGGGGGGAGCGGGAGATTTAGAGCAGTTCTTC.

The V call is TRBV7-9, the J call TRBJ1-4, with TRBD1 identical over 7 bases. The length of the CDR3 is 14 residues. The germline gives CDR1 SEHNR, CDR2 FQNEAQ (reference sequence). V was clipped by 8 bases and J by 8 bases; unmatched bases: 11. This CDR3 is CASRELGGREKLFF. CDR3 bases: TGTGCCAGCCGTGAGTTAGGGGGCCGGGAAAAACTGTTTTTT.

With respect to this clone: This could be a read error, since a much larger clone is one nucleotide away. Additional DNA sequences in this sample encode the identical CDR3. This chain connects TRBV5-1 to TRBJ1-3; unclear D gene. The V and J ends lost 0 bases and 0 bases respectively, with 4 bases between them. This CDR3 is built from 14 residues. Germline V gives CDR1 SGHRS, CDR2 YFSETQ. In DNA, the CDR3 is TGCGCCAGCAGCTTGGGGAGCTCTGGAAACACCATATATTTT. Amino acid sequence: CASSLGSSGNTIYF.

In nucleotides, the CDR3 is TGTGCCAGTAGCCGGGACAGGCTTCTCTCTGGAAACACCATATATTTT. It yields the protein CASSRDRLLSGNTIYF. The gene calls are TRBV19 and TRBJ1-3; 8 bases map to TRBD1. Per germline, CDR1 LNHDA and CDR2 SQIVND (reference sequence). V lost 6 bases and J lost 0; bases outside the gene matches: 7. This CDR3 is built from 16 residues.

This clone appeared once. The V and J genes are TRBV7-9 and TRBJ2-7; D not resolved. V was shortened by 3 bases and J by 1 base, with 7 bases between the two germline ends. The CDR3 is 13 residues long. The germline V gene has CDR1 SEHNR and CDR2 FQNEAQ (reference sequence). CDR3 in amino acids: CASSFPGSYEQYF. DNA of the CDR3: TGTGCCAGCAGCTTTCCAGGTTCCTACGAGCAGTACTTC.